The 19 T cell receptor beta chains reported below all come from one sample, sequenced in a study of shared clonotypes between healthy human individuals. Assay used: immunoSEQ multiplex PCR; TCRdb lists only in-frame clones, some missing. The top ten hold 0.13% of the sample, which has over 2 million clones, roughly 95% seen once. The material sequenced was naive CD4+ T cells sorted from blood. Noted subset: CD45RA+ positively selected. Receptor source: a man younger than 30 in good health.

The chain joins TRBV14 to TRBJ2-7; possibly TRBD2 for D (5 bases). Trimming left V 1 base short and J 0 bases short, with 13 bases between. The germline gives CDR1 SGHDN, CDR2 FVKESK. This CDR3 is built from 16 residues. The CDR3 here is CASSQGTQRSSYEQYF. DNA for the CDR3: TGTGCCAGCAGCCAAGGGACTCAGCGGAGCTCCTACGAGCAGTACTTC.

V is TRBV27 and J is TRBJ2-3; possibly TRBD1 for D (5 bases). Germline lookup yields CDR1 MNHEY and CDR2 SMNVEV (reference sequence). Trimming removed 2 bases at V and 4 bases at J, with 25 bases between. The CDR3 totals 19 residues. CDR3 sequence: CASSLRGPRAGWFPDTQYF. Written as DNA, the CDR3 is TGTGCCAGCAGTTTAAGGGGCCCTAGGGCAGGGTGGTTTCCAGATACGCAGTATTTT.

Points on this clone: Other DNA variants within this sample encode the same CDR3. The chain couples TRBV19 to TRBJ2-7; 9 bases line up with TRBD1. The CDR3 covers 13 residues. The trim removed 6 bases at V and 4 bases at J, leaving 4 bases unmatched. In germline, CDR1 is LNHDA, CDR2 SQIVND (reference sequence). The CDR3 DNA follows: TGTGCCAGTAGGGGACAGGGAACTTACGAGCAGTACTTC. Amino acid sequence: CASRGQGTYEQYF.

The chain recombines TRBV7-8 with TRBJ2-1; 12 bases align to TRBD2. The germline CDR1 and CDR2 sequences are SGHVS and FQNEAQ. V was clipped by 2 bases and J by 7 bases; unmatched bases: 6. The CDR3 has 16 residues. This CDR3 reads CASSLPSGGAGNEQFF. The CDR3 nucleotides are TGTGCCAGCAGCTTACCTAGCGGGGGGGCTGGGAATGAGCAGTTCTTC.

The chain uses TRBV5-4 and TRBJ2-1; TRBD2 agrees at 7 bases. V lost 0 bases to trimming and J lost 1 base; unmatched junction nucleotides: 1. The CDR3 spans 15 residues. The germline V gene encodes CDR1 SGHNT and CDR2 YYREEE (reference sequence). DNA for the CDR3: TGTGCCAGCAGCTTGGACGGGGGGTCCTACAATGAGCAGTTCTTC. Its translation is CASSLDGGSYNEQFF.

The rearrangement uses TRBV27 and TRBJ2-4, with a possible D match to TRBD1 (5 bases). Trimming left V 6 bases short and J 2 bases short, with 20 bases between. CDR1 and CDR2 (germline): MNHEY, SMNVEV (reference sequence). This CDR3 contains 17 residues. The CDR3 DNA sequence: TGTGCCAGCAGCCCCCCAGGGAAGATTGGGACCAAAAACATTCAGTACTTC. Amino acids: CASSPPGKIGTKNIQYF.

This rearrangement joins TRBV11-2 to TRBJ2-5; 9 bases match TRBD2. The CDR3 sequence is 14 residues long. CDR1 and CDR2 from the germline V gene are SGHAT and FQNNGV. Germline trimming cut 4 bases from V and 4 bases from J; bases unmatched to any gene: 4. CDR3 DNA sequence: TGTGCCAGCAGCTCAATAGCGGGAGTAGAGACCCAGTACTTC. It specifies CASSSIAGVETQYF.

V gene TRBV7-3 combines with J gene TRBJ2-7; D might be TRBD1 (5 bases). The V and J ends lost 5 bases and 3 bases respectively, with 17 bases between them. This CDR3 region has 15 residues. Per the germline V gene, CDR1 is SGHTA and CDR2 is FQGTGA. In DNA form, the CDR3 reads TGTGCCAGCAGCCACACGTCGGCAGGGCGCTACGAGCAGTACTTC. Translated: CASSHTSAGRYEQYF.

This chain connects TRBV7-9 to TRBJ1-2, with no clear D. The CDR3 runs 16 residues. The V gene's germline CDR1 is SEHNR and CDR2 FQNEAQ (reference sequence). V lost 1 base and J 6 bases, leaving 18 bases between the germline ends. DNA for the CDR3: TGTGCCAGCAGCTTAGGGATGGAGCAGCCCCTTCATGGCTACACCTTC. Encoded protein: CASSLGMEQPLHGYTF.

V gene TRBV25-1 combines with J gene TRBJ1-1; 7 positions agree with TRBD1. This CDR3 spans 16 amino acids. The germline gives CDR1 MGHDK, CDR2 SYGVNS. The trim removed 3 bases at V and 0 bases at J, leaving 7 bases unmatched. The CDR3 here is CASSDDRAFMNTEAFF. CDR3 DNA: TGTGCCAGCAGTGATGACAGGGCCTTTATGAACACTGAAGCTTTCTTT.

The chain couples TRBV7-2 to TRBJ2-7; D ambiguous. The germline gives CDR1 SGHTA, CDR2 FQGNSA. Trimming shortened V by 4 bases and J by 1 base, and 11 bases separated the two germline ends. The CDR3 runs to 14 residues. In DNA form, the CDR3 reads TGTGCCAGCAGCTCCTTGACGGGTTCCTACGAGCAGTACTTC. This sequence encodes CASSSLTGSYEQYF.

The V and J genes are TRBV18 and TRBJ2-7; the D gene could be TRBD1 or TRBD2 (6 bases each). The V and J ends lost 3 bases and 2 bases respectively, with 14 bases between them. Germline values: CDR1 KGHSH, CDR2 LQKENI. This CDR3 contains 15 residues. The CDR3 reads CASSPGGRGAYEQYF. In DNA, the CDR3 is TGTGCCAGCTCACCTGGGGGGCGAGGGGCCTACGAGCAGTACTTC. Full variable domain (missing parts from reference TRBV18 and TRBJ2-7): NAGVMQNPRHLVRRRGQEARLRCSPMKGHSHVYWYRQLPEEGLKFMVYLQKENIIDESGMPKERFSAEFPKEGPSILRIQQVVRGDSAAYFCASSPGGRGAYEQYFGPGTRLTVT.

This rearrangement joins TRBV18 to TRBJ2-7; either TRBD1 or TRBD2 may supply D (5 bases each). The germline V gene has CDR1 KGHSH and CDR2 LQKENI. The CDR3 length is 17 residues. Trimming cost V 6 bases and J 0 bases, with 21 bases left between them. In DNA, the CDR3 is TGTGCCAGCTCTCTAATTACCGGGACGGTTAGCTCCTACGAGCAGTACTTC. Encoded protein: CASSLITGTVSSYEQYF. Supplemented by reference TRBV18 and TRBJ2-7, the full variable domain reads NAGVMQNPRHLVRRRGQEARLRCSPMKGHSHVYWYRQLPEEGLKFMVYLQKENIIDESGMPKERFSAEFPKEGPSILRIQQVVRGDSAAYFCASSLITGTVSSYEQYFGPGTRLTVT.

V usage is TRBV10-3 and J usage is TRBJ2-4; D might be TRBD1 (5 bases). The length of the CDR3 is 15 residues. V was pared by 7 bases and J by 5 bases, with 18 bases between. Germline loops: CDR1 ENHRY, CDR2 SYGVKD. CDR3 sequence: CAITFPREEENIQYF. The CDR3 DNA reads as TGTGCCATCACTTTCCCCAGGGAAGAGGAAAACATTCAGTACTTC.

This clone appeared a single time. Other nucleotide sequences in the sample specify the same CDR3. The J gene is TRBJ2-3, the V gene TRBV5-1; TRBD2 aligns across 10 bases. Germline V gene data show CDR1 as SGHRS and CDR2 as YFSETQ. The CDR3 sequence is 17 residues long. J lost 5 bases, V lost 0 bases, and 9 bases had no gene match. CDR3 bases: TGCGCCAGCAGCTTGGTAGGCAGCGGGGGGGCCCAAGATACGCAGTATTTT. Encoded protein: CASSLVGSGGAQDTQYF.

Written as DNA, the CDR3 is TGCGCCAGCAGTGAGTCGACTTGGACCTATAATTCACCCCTCCACTTT. Its protein product is CASSESTWTYNSPLHF. The chain couples TRBV10-2 to TRBJ1-6; no clear D. V lost 0 bases and J lost 2, with 8 bases in between. Germline CDR1 reads WSHSY; CDR2 reads SAAADI. The CDR3 length is 16 residues.

About this clone itself: The sample has other DNA sequences that encode this CDR3 too. The chain joins TRBV14 to TRBJ2-7; TRBD2 might be the D (5 bases). The CDR3 is 13 residues long. Per the germline V gene, CDR1 is SGHDN and CDR2 is FVKESK. V lost 8 bases, J lost 1 base, and 12 bases lay in between. DNA for the CDR3: TGTGCCAGCTCGTCGGGAACTTCCTACGAGCAGTACTTC. It specifies CASSSGTSYEQYF.

The V and J genes are TRBV14 and TRBJ2-1; 12 bases agree with TRBD2. The CDR3 loop spans 16 amino acids. Germline-derived CDR1 and CDR2 are SGHDN and FVKESK. The V and J ends lost 0 bases and 7 bases, in that order; junction bases with no gene match: 4. The chain's CDR3 is CASSQDSLAGGNEQFF. The CDR3 coding sequence is TGTGCCAGCAGCCAAGATTCCCTAGCGGGGGGGAATGAGCAGTTCTTC.

The chain recombines TRBV10-1 with TRBJ2-2; D is unresolved. The ends were cut back, 4 bases at V and 2 bases at J, with 2 bases in the middle. The germline CDR1 and CDR2 sequences are WNHNN and SYGVQD (reference sequence). CDR3 length: 12 residues. The CDR3 spells CASSGNTGELFF. The CDR3 DNA reads TGCGCCAGCAGTGGCAACACCGGGGAGCTGTTTTTT.